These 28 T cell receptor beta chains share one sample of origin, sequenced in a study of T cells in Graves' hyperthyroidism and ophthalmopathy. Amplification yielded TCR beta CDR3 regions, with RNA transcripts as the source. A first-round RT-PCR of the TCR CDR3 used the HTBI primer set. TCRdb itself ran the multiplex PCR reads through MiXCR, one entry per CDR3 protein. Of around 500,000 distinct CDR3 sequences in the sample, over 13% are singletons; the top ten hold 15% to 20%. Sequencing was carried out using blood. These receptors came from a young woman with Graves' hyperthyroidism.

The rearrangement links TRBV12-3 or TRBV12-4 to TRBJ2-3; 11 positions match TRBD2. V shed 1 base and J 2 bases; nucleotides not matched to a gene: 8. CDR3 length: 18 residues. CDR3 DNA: TGTGCCAGCAGTTTAGATTCGGCTAGCGGGAGGAACACAGATACGCAGTATTTT. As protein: CASSLDSASGRNTDTQYF.

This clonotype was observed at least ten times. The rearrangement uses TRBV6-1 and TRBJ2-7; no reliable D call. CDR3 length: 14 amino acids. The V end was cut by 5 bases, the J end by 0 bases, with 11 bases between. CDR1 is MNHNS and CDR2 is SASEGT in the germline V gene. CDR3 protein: CASSYDGSSYEQYF. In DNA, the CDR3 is TGTGCCAGCAGTTACGACGGCAGCTCCTACGAGCAGTACTTC.

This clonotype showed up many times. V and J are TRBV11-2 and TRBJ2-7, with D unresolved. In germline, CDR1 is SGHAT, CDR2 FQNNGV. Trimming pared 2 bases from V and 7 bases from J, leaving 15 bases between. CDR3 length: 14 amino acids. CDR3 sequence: CASSLLGGPQEQYF. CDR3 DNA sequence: TGTGCCAGCAGCTTACTGGGCGGACCTCAAGAGCAGTACTTC.

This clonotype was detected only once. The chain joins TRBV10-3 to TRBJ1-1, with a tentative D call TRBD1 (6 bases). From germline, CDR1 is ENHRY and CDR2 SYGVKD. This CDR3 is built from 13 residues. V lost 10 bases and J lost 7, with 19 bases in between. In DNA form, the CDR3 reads TGTGCCACGGGAACAGGGTTCGTAGGTGAAGCTTTCTTT. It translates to CATGTGFVGEAFF.

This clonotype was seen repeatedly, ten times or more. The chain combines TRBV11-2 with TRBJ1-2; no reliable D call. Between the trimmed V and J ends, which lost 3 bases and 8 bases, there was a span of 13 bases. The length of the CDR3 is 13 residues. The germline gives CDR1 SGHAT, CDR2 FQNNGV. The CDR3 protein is CASSFRRGFGYTF. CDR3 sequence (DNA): TGTGCCAGCAGCTTTCGTCGGGGATTCGGCTACACCTTC. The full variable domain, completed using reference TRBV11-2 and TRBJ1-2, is EAGVAQSPRYKIIEKRQSVAFWCNPISGHATLYWYQQILGQGPKLLIQFQNNGVVDDSQLPKDRFSAERLKGVDSTLKIQPAKLEDSAVYLCASSFRRGFGYTFGSGTRLTVV.

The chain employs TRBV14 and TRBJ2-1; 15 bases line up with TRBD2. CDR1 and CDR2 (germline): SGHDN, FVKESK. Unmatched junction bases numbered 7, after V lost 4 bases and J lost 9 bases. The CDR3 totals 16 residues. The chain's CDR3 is CASSPGLAGGPTEQFF. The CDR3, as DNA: TGTGCCAGCAGCCCAGGACTAGCGGGAGGGCCAACTGAGCAGTTCTTC.

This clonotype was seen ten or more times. The CDR3 nucleotides read TGTGCCAGCAGTTATTCCCAAGGAGAAAAACTGTTTTTT. Protein sequence: CASSYSQGEKLFF. The chain joins TRBV12-3 or TRBV12-4 to TRBJ1-4; no clear D gene. The CDR3 is 13 residues long. Trimming removed 4 bases from V and 8 bases from J, with 11 bases in between.

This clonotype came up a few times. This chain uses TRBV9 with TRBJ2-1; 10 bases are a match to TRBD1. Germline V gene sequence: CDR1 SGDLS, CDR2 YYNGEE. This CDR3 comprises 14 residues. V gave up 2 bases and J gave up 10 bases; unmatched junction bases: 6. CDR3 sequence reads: CASSVGTGAREQFF. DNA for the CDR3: TGTGCCAGCAGCGTCGGGACAGGGGCAAGGGAGCAGTTCTTC.

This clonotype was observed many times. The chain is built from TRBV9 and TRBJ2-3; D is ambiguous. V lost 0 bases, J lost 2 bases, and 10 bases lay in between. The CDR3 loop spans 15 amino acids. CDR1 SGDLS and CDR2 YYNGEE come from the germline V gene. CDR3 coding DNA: TGTGCCAGCAGCGTAGCGAGACACAACACAGATACGCAGTATTTT. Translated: CASSVARHNTDTQYF.

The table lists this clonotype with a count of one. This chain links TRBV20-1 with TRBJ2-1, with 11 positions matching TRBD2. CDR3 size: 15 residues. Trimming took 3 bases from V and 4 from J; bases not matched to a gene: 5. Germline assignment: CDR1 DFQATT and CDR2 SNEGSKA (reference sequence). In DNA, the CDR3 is TGCAGTGCTAGGACTACTAGCGGGAGATACAATGAGCAGTTCTTC. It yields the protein CSARTTSGRYNEQFF.

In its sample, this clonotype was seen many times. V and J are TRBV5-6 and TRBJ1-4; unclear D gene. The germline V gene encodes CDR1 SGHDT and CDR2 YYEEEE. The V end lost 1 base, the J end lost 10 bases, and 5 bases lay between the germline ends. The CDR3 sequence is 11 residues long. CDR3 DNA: TGTGCCAGCAGCTTGAGCGGAAAACTGTTTTTT. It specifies CASSLSGKLFF.

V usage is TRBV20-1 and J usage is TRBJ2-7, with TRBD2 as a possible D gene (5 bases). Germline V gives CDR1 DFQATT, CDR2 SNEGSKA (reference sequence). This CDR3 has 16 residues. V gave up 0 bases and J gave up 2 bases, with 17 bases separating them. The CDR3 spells CSARDPYTGIPYEQYF. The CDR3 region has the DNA TGCAGTGCTAGAGATCCTTATACGGGGATCCCCTACGAGCAGTACTTC.

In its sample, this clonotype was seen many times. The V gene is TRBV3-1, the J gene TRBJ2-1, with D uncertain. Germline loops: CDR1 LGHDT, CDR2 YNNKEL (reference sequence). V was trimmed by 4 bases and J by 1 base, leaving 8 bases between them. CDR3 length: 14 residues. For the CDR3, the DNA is TGTGCCAGCAGCCTTGCTAATTCCTACAATGAGCAGTTCTTC. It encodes CASSLANSYNEQFF.

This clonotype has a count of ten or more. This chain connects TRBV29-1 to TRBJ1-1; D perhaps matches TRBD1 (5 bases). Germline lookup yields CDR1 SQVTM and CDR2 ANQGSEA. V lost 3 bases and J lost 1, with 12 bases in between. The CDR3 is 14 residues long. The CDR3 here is CSVETDKGNTEAFF. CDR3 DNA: TGCAGCGTTGAGACGGACAAGGGGAACACTGAAGCTTTCTTT. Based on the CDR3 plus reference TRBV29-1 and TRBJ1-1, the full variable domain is SAVISQKPSRDICQRGTSLTIQCQVDSQVTMMFWYRQQPGQSLTLIATANQGSEATYESGFVIDKFPISRPNLTFSTLTVSNMSPEDSSIYLCSVETDKGNTEAFFGQGTRLTVV.

The CDR3 protein is CASQLAGGRGTDTQYF. CDR3 in DNA: TGTGCCAGCCAACTAGCGGGGGGGCGGGGCACAGATACGCAGTATTTT. The chain couples TRBV2 to TRBJ2-3, with 13 bases identical to TRBD2. With 8 bases clipped from V and 1 base from J, the junction kept 6 bases outside the gene matches. Germline CDR1 SNHLY, CDR2 FYNNEI. The CDR3 is made up of 16 amino acids.

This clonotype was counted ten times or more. CDR3 DNA sequence: TGTGCCTGGAGTAGGGACAGGCGTGAAAAACTGTTTTTT. This sequence encodes CAWSRDRREKLFF. The rearrangement uses TRBV30 and TRBJ1-4, with TRBD1 matching over 8 bases. Per the germline V gene, CDR1 is GTSNPN and CDR2 is SVGIG (reference sequence). Trimming at V came to 2 bases and at J to 7 bases, leaving 3 bases not matched to a gene. This CDR3 has 13 amino acids.

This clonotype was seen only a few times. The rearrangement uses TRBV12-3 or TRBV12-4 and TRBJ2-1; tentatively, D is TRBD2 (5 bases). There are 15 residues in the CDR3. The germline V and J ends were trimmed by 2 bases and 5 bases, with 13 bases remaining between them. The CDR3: CASSLSDLRDNEQFF. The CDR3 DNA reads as TGTGCCAGCAGTTTATCAGACCTGCGGGACAATGAGCAGTTCTTC.

CDR3 region: CSAPTGSFNYGYTF. The CDR3 DNA follows: TGCAGTGCTCCAACCGGCAGTTTTAACTATGGCTACACCTTC. The rearrangement joins TRBV20-1 to TRBJ1-2; D remains unclear. The CDR3 runs to 14 residues. The V end was cut by 5 bases, the J end by 1 base, with 14 bases between. Germline assignment: CDR1 DFQATT and CDR2 SNEGSKA (reference sequence).

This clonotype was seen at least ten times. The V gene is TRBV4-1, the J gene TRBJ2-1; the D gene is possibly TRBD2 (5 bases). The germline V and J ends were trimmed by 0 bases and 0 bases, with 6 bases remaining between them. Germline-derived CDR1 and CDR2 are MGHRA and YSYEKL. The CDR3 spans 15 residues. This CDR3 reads CASSQEGSSYNEQFF. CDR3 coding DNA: TGCGCCAGCAGCCAAGAGGGGAGCTCCTACAATGAGCAGTTCTTC.

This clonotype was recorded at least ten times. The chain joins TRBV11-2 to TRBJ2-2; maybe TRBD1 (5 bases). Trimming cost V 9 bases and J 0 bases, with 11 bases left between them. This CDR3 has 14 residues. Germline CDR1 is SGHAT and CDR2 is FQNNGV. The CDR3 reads CASSKGPNTGELFF. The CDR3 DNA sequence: TGTGCCAGTTCCAAGGGGCCGAACACCGGGGAGCTGTTTTTT. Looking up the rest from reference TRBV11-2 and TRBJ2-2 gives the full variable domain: EAGVAQSPRYKIIEKRQSVAFWCNPISGHATLYWYQQILGQGPKLLIQFQNNGVVDDSQLPKDRFSAERLKGVDSTLKIQPAKLEDSAVYLCASSKGPNTGELFFGEGSRLTVL.

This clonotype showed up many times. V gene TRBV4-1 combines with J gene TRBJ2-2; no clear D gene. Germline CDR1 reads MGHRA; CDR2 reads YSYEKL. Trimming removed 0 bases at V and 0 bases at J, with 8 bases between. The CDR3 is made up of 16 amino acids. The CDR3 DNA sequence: TGCGCCAGCAGCCAAGACGGCCAGACGAACACCGGGGAGCTGTTTTTT. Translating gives CASSQDGQTNTGELFF.

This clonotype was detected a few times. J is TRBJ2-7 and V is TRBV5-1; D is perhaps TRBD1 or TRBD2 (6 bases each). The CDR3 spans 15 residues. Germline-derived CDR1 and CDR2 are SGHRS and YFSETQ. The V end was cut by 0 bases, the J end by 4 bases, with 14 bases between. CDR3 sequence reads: CASSLAAGEVYEQYF. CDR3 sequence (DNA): TGCGCCAGCAGCTTGGCGGCAGGGGAGGTGTACGAGCAGTACTTC.

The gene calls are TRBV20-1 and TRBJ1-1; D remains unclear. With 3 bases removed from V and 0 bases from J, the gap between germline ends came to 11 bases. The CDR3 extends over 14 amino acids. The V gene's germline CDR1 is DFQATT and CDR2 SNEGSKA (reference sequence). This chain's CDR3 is CSASVASLNTEAFF. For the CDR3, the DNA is TGCAGTGCTAGTGTGGCAAGCTTGAACACTGAAGCTTTCTTT.

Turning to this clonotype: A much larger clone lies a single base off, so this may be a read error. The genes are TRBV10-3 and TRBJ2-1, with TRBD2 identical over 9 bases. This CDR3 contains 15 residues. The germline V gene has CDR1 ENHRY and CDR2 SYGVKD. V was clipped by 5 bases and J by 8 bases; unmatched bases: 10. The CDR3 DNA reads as TGTGCCATCAGTTACTCCGAGCGGGAGGTCGATGAGCAGTTCTTC. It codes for CAISYSEREVDEQFF.

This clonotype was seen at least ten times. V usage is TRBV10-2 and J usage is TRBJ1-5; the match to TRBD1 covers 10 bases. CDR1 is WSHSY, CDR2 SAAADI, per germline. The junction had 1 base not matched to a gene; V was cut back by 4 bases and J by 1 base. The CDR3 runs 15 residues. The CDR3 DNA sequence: TGCGCCAGCAGTGGGACAGGGGGGAGCAATCAGCCCCAGCATTTT. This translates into CASSGTGGSNQPQHF.

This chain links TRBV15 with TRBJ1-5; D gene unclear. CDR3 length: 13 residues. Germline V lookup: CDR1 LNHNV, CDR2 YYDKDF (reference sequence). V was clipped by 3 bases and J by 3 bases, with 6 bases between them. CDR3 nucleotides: TGTGCCACCAGCAGCGGACTCAATCAGCCCCAGCATTTT. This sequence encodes CATSSGLNQPQHF.

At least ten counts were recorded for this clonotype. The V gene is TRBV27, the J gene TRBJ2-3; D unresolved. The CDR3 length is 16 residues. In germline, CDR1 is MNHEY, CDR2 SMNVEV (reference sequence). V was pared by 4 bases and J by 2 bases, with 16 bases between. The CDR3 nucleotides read TGTGCCAGCAGTTCGGACCCGACACGTTACACAGATACGCAGTATTTT. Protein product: CASSSDPTRYTDTQYF.

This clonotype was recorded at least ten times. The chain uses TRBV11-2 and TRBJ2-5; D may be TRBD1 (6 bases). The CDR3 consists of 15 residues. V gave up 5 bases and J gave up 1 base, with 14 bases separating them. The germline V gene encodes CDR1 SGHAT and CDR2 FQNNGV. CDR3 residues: CASSRSSGAQETQYF. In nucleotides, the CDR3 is TGTGCCAGCAGCCGGAGCTCAGGGGCCCAAGAGACCCAGTACTTC.